These 22 T cell receptor beta chains came from one sample sequenced in a study of metastatic and nonmetastatic thyroid tumors. No patient received treatment before thyroid surgery. With MiXCR, TCRdb called clones anew from the PCR reads. The table shows about 45,000 clones, with 4% to 5% occurring only once. Material for sequencing was blood. The receptors shown here come from a female donor with papillary thyroid cancer or a benign thyroid nodule (not recorded which). Some clones in this sample may be carry-over from other donors' samples.

This clone was observed a handful of times. CDR3 residues: CASSIGEANTGELFF. The CDR3 bases are TGTGCCAGTAGTATCGGAGAGGCGAACACCGGGGAGCTGTTTTTT. The rearrangement uses TRBV19 and TRBJ2-2, with no clear D. V was cut by 3 bases and J by 0 bases, with 8 bases left in between. Germline V CDR1 and CDR2: LNHDA, SQIVND (reference sequence). This CDR3 is built from 15 residues.

Concerning this clone: Likely a read error: the CDR3 ends without its conserved phenylalanine or tryptophan. The J gene is TRBJ2-3, the V gene TRBV20-1; no definite D call. Germline assignment: CDR1 DFQATT and CDR2 SNEGSKA (reference sequence). V dropped 4 bases and J dropped 4 bases, with 15 bases sitting between them. The CDR3 length is 14 residues. The CDR3 spells CSAIAHPPADTQYI. CDR3 bases: TGCAGTGCTATAGCCCATCCTCCCGCAGATACGCAGTATATT.

This clone showed up just a few times. Here the CDR3 reads CASSPPRKGSSYNEQFF. The DNA for the CDR3 is TGTGCCAGCTCACCACCCAGGAAAGGTAGCTCCTACAATGAGCAGTTCTTC. This chain links TRBV18 with TRBJ2-1; D is ambiguous. V was shortened by 0 bases and J by 0 bases, with 12 bases between the two germline ends. The CDR3 has 17 residues. Looked up from germline, CDR1 is KGHSH and CDR2 is LQKENI.

This clone was counted ten times or more. The chain employs TRBV24-1 and TRBJ2-1, with 10 nucleotides matching TRBD2. V dropped 5 bases and J dropped 5; count of bases not matched to a gene: 8. CDR3 length: 16 amino acids. Germline values: CDR1 KGHDR, CDR2 SFDVKD. CDR3 in amino acids: CATSGVLAGSNNEQFF. The CDR3 DNA is TGTGCCACCAGTGGTGTACTAGCGGGATCCAACAATGAGCAGTTCTTC.

This clone was observed a few times. The V call is TRBV25-1, the J call TRBJ1-6; TRBD1 might be the D (5 bases). CDR1 MGHDK and CDR2 SYGVNS come from the germline V gene. CDR3 length: 13 amino acids. Between the trimmed V and J ends, which lost 8 bases and 3 bases, there was a span of 8 bases. The CDR3 nucleotides are TGTGCCAGCTCTACAGGCTATAATTCACCCCTCCACTTT. The encoded protein is CASSTGYNSPLHF.

In its sample, this clone was seen many times. The chain uses TRBV20-1 and TRBJ1-1; tentative D call: TRBD1 (5 bases). V lost 4 bases to trimming and J lost 11 bases, with 20 bases between them. Germline V CDR1 and CDR2: DFQATT, SNEGSKA (reference sequence). The CDR3 runs 13 residues. CDR3 loop: CSANEPDRGSAFF. The CDR3 nucleotides are TGCAGTGCTAACGAACCTGATAGGGGTTCGGCTTTCTTT.

This clone was found a few times. The chain couples TRBV28 to TRBJ1-2; 9 nucleotides line up with TRBD1. V shed 1 base, J shed 5 bases, and the junction held 2 bases outside the gene matches. Germline values: CDR1 MDHEN, CDR2 SYDVKM. This CDR3 contains 14 residues. In DNA form, the CDR3 reads TGTGCCAGCAGTTTATTAGGGACAGGGTATGGCTACACCTTC. This codes for CASSLLGTGYGYTF.

This clone was seen many times. V usage is TRBV2 and J usage is TRBJ1-2, with D uncertain. Deletions cut 2 bases from V and 2 bases from J, with 0 bases between. The germline CDR1 and CDR2 sequences are SNHLY and FYNNEI. This CDR3 has 11 residues. The CDR3: CASSENYGYTF. The CDR3 DNA sequence: TGTGCCAGCAGTGAAAACTATGGCTACACCTTC.

The V and J genes are TRBV6-2 or TRBV6-3 and TRBJ2-2, with D hard to call. Trimming removed 4 bases from V and 10 bases from J, with 10 bases in between. CDR3 length: 12 residues. Germline CDR1 is MNHEY and CDR2 is SVGEGT. CDR3 sequence (DNA): TGTGCCAGCAGTTCTAGAGCCGCGGAGCTGTTTTTT. This gives the protein CASSSRAAELFF.

By frequency in the sample, this clone is medium-sized. This rearrangement joins TRBV28 to TRBJ1-2; D ambiguous. This CDR3 is 12 amino acids long. Per germline, CDR1 MDHEN and CDR2 SYDVKM. V shed 4 bases and J shed 4 bases, with 7 bases lying between them. CDR3 coding DNA: TGTGCCAGCAGTTCCAGGCTCTATGGCTACACCTTC. Its protein is CASSSRLYGYTF.

This clone occurred a few times. The junction departs from germline at one end; a sequencing error may be responsible. The chain joins TRBV12-3 or TRBV12-4 to TRBJ2-5; D may match TRBD1 or TRBD2 (5 bases each). CDR3 size: 14 residues. The DNA of the CDR3 is TGTTCCAGCAGTTTTCGGACACGGAGGGAGACCCAGTACTTC. Translation gives CSSSFRTRRETQYF.

This clone was detected many times. The chain employs TRBV2 and TRBJ2-5; TRBD1 matches 7 bases. Per the germline V gene, CDR1 is SNHLY and CDR2 is FYNNEI. J lost 0 bases, V lost 11 bases, and 3 bases had no gene match. The CDR3 is 12 residues long. CDR3 residues: CAGQAYQETQYF. As DNA, the CDR3 is TGTGCCGGACAGGCGTACCAAGAGACCCAGTACTTC.

This clone was found many times. This rearrangement joins TRBV20-1 to TRBJ2-1; D gene uncertain. This CDR3 is 14 amino acids long. The germline gives CDR1 DFQATT, CDR2 SNEGSKA (reference sequence). V was trimmed by 6 bases and J by 0 bases, leaving 12 bases between them. The CDR3 bases are TGCAGTGCCCTGGATCTCAGCTCCTACAATGAGCAGTTCTTC. Its translation is CSALDLSSYNEQFF.

This clone has only a few counts. The CDR3, as DNA: TGTGCCACCAGTTCACCCTACGGGGACAGCGATTACAATGAGCAGTTCTTC. Protein sequence: CATSSPYGDSDYNEQFF. The chain combines TRBV24-1 with TRBJ2-1, with 7 positions matching TRBD1. The CDR3 is 17 amino acids. The germline CDR1 and CDR2 sequences are KGHDR and SFDVKD. The V segment lost 6 bases and the J segment 4 bases; nucleotides outside the gene matches: 14.

At least ten counts were recorded for this clone. V and J are TRBV11-3 and TRBJ1-2; D is possibly TRBD1 (5 bases). Trimming removed 5 bases from V and 5 bases from J, with 9 bases in between. The CDR3 loop spans 12 amino acids. Germline CDR1 reads SGHNT; CDR2 reads YENEEA. In nucleotides, the CDR3 is TGTGCCAGCAGCCCGGAGGGGTATGGCTACACCTTC. This translates into CASSPEGYGYTF.

This clone occurred many times. This chain uses TRBV5-8 with TRBJ1-1; D might be TRBD1 (5 bases). V lost 0 bases, J lost 5 bases, and 14 bases lay in between. Germline CDR1 is SGHTS and CDR2 is YDEGEE. This CDR3 spans 15 amino acids. CDR3 coding DNA: TGTGCCAGCAGCTTGGGAGGGGCGCATAAGACTGAAGCTTTCTTT. Translated: CASSLGGAHKTEAFF.

This clone was recorded at least ten times. The V call is TRBV11-2, the J call TRBJ2-3, with 9 bases fitting TRBD2. The CDR3 extends over 16 amino acids. The V and J ends lost 3 bases and 2 bases, in that order; junction bases with no gene match: 6. Germline V CDR1 and CDR2: SGHAT, FQNNGV. The DNA of the CDR3 is TGTGCCAGCAGCTTTATGACTAGCGGATTCACAGATACGCAGTATTTT. It codes for CASSFMTSGFTDTQYF.

Points on this clone: The conserved phenylalanine or tryptophan is not found at the CDR3 terminus, so this likely reflects a read error. The chain uses TRBV30 and TRBJ2-2; 8 nucleotides match TRBD1. V dropped 5 bases and J dropped 7; count of bases not matched to a gene: 6. The CDR3 contains 13 residues. CDR1 and CDR2 from the germline V gene are GTSNPN and SVGIG (reference sequence). Here the CDR3 reads CAWGRGPRGELFL. DNA of the CDR3: TGTGCCTGGGGCAGGGGGCCTCGCGGGGAGCTGTTTCTT.

Ten or more counts support this clone. The chain links TRBV20-1 to TRBJ2-7; 8 bases match TRBD1. With V trimmed by 3 bases and J by 4 bases, 2 bases remained unmatched. The CDR3 has 12 amino acids. The V gene's germline CDR1 is DFQATT and CDR2 SNEGSKA (reference sequence). CDR3 protein: CSASRGRYEQYF. As DNA, the CDR3 is TGCAGTGCTAGCAGGGGGCGGTACGAGCAGTACTTC.

This clone was seen repeatedly, ten times or more. This chain connects TRBV5-1 to TRBJ2-5, with 7 bases identical to TRBD2. Germline V gene lookup returns CDR1 SGHRS and CDR2 YFSETQ. Germline trimming cut 0 bases from V and 5 bases from J; bases unmatched to any gene: 4. CDR3 size: 14 residues. The CDR3 DNA sequence: TGCGCCAGCAGCTTGGGCAGGCGGGAGGAGACCCAGTACTTC. Protein sequence: CASSLGRREETQYF.

This clone was detected ten times or more. As DNA, the CDR3 is TGTGCCAGCAGCGGCGGGAGGGCCGCTAGGTATGAGCAGTTCTTC. Protein product: CASSGGRAARYEQFF. J is TRBJ2-1 and V is TRBV7-3; 9 positions agree with TRBD2. The J segment lost 8 bases and the V segment lost 5 bases, leaving 10 bases of the junction unmatched. The V gene's germline CDR1 is SGHTA and CDR2 FQGTGA. CDR3 length: 15 residues.

This clone occurred many times. The rearrangement links TRBV20-1 to TRBJ2-4, with 8 positions matching TRBD1. The CDR3 loop spans 14 amino acids. The V segment lost 5 bases and the J segment 5 bases; nucleotides outside the gene matches: 8. Germline V gene sequence: CDR1 DFQATT, CDR2 SNEGSKA (reference sequence). The CDR3 bases are TGCAGTGCTTCCCAGGGGGCAGGTCAAAACATTCAGTACTTC. Translated, it gives CSASQGAGQNIQYF.